This entry is about one T cell receptor beta chain. The antigen is undetermined. All of the isolated RNA was reverse transcribed, so expressed TCRB transcripts were sequenced. Some clones are missing from TCRdb's copy, which holds only in-frame ones; the method was immunoSEQ multiplex PCR. The sample carries roughly 700,000 clones, under 15% recorded once. The data were taken from a study of beta chain features in type 1 diabetes. Sorted populations all exceeded 95% purity. Study findings and constraints: The VDJ junctions of type 1 diabetes patients carried fewer insertions and more deletions. People with Type 1 diabetes carried modestly yet significantly shorter TCRB CDR3s in all four CD4+ subsets.

The sample taken for sequencing was naive CD4+ T cells from blood. The sequence derives from a man younger than 35 with type 1 diabetes.

CDR3 nucleotides: TGTGCCTGGATGGAGGGACCCGATGAAAAACTGTTTTTT. This sequence encodes CAWMEGPDEKLFF. V usage is TRBV30 and J usage is TRBJ1-4, with D possibly matching TRBD1 (5 bases). Germline loops: CDR1 GTSNPN, CDR2 SVGIG (reference sequence). The CDR3 spans 13 residues. V was shortened by 4 bases and J by 6 bases, with 12 bases between the two germline ends.